The rows below give T cell receptor beta chains drawn from one sample of a study of sequential checkpoint blockade in melanoma. Measured with immunoSEQ multiplex PCR; TCRdb has only the in-frame clones, and not every one. Of 15,000 to 20,000 clones listed, around 70% were seen once; the top ten hold over 20%. The sequences come from CD8+ T cells sorted from blood (inferred from file names), collected from a patient given nivolumab and ipilimumab in sequence. These receptors were taken from a human donor with melanoma. CDR3s include the opening cysteine and the closing phenylalanine or tryptophan. The D gene is left open where the match is weak. Size values are once, few and many counts, or a class for expanded clones, and some rows have none.

D gene,J gene,V gene,clone size,CDR3 DNA,CDR3 protein
NA,TRBJ1-1,TRBV5-6,NA,TGTGCCAGCAGCTTGGTTCCAGAGAACACTGAAGCTTTCTTT,CASSLVPENTEAFF
TRBD1,TRBJ1-1,TRBV28,NA,TGTGCCAGCAGATATCACGACCGGGACAGGGTCACTGAAGCTTTCTTT,CASRYHDRDRVTEAFF
TRBD1,TRBJ1-1,TRBV11-1,NA,TGTGCCAGCAGCCTAGGGGGCGGGAGCCCTGAAGCTTTCTTT,CASSLGGGSPEAFF
NA,TRBJ2-7,TRBV4-1,few,TGCGCCAGCAGCCAAGATAGCTACGAGCAGTACTTC,CASSQDSYEQYF
TRBD1,TRBJ2-7,TRBV7-2,NA,TGTGCCAGCAGCCGGACAGGGAACTACGAGCAGTACTTC,CASSRTGNYEQYF
TRBD1,TRBJ2-2,TRBV7-9,NA,TGTGCCAGCTGGGACAGACCGAACACCGGGGAGCTGTTTTTT,CASWDRPNTGELFF
TRBD1,TRBJ2-7,TRBV6-5,NA,TGTGCCAGCAGTAAGACAGGGTTAGGAGACGAGCAGTACTTC,CASSKTGLGDEQYF
NA,TRBJ2-6,TRBV6-5,NA,TGTGCCAGCAGTTACTCAGGGGGCTCTGGGGCCAACGTCCTGACTTTC,CASSYSGGSGANVLTF
NA,TRBJ1-4,TRBV5-4,NA,TGTGCCAGCAGCTTGTATGGCCGCCAGACTAATGAAAAACTGTTTTTT,CASSLYGRQTNEKLFF
NA,TRBJ2-7,TRBV11-2,NA,TGTGCCAGCAGCTTAGATAGCCTTCGGCAGTCAGAGTCCCACGAGCAGTACTTC,CASSLDSLRQSESHEQYF
TRBD1,TRBJ2-7,TRBV30,medium-sized,TGTGCCTGGGGTCACCGGGACAGGGGGCTTGGCGAGCAGTACTTC,CAWGHRDRGLGEQYF
TRBD1,TRBJ1-2,TRBV7-9,NA,TGTGCCAGCAGCAATAACGACAGGGGGGAAGGCTACACCTTC,CASSNNDRGEGYTF
NA,TRBJ2-1,TRBV6-4,NA,TGTGCCAGCAGTTTCCTTTCTAGCGCCTCCTACAATGAGCAGTTCTTC,CASSFLSSASYNEQFF
NA,TRBJ2-7,TRBV7-3,few,TGTGCCAGCAGCTTACCCCTGGAGGACTACGAGCAGTACTTC,CASSLPLEDYEQYF
NA,TRBJ1-2,TRBV4-1,NA,TGCGCCAGCAGCCAAGCGCCCGGGAAGACCGGTTACACCTTC,CASSQAPGKTGYTF
TRBD2,TRBJ2-7,TRBV9,NA,TGTGCCAGCAGCCCCGGACTAGCCTTCTACGAGCAGTACTTC,CASSPGLAFYEQYF
NA,TRBJ1-3,TRBV4-1,NA,TGCGCCAGCAGCCAAGCCGAGGGTACTGGAAACACCATATATTTT,CASSQAEGTGNTIYF
TRBD1,TRBJ2-7,TRBV5-4,few,TGTGCCAGCAGCTTGAACGGGCCAGGGGGCGTCAACGAGCAGTACTTC,CASSLNGPGGVNEQYF
TRBD1,TRBJ2-7,TRBV7-9,medium-sized,TGTGCCAGCAGCTGGTTATCCGGGACAGTGAGTGTCGAGCAGTACTTC,CASSWLSGTVSVEQYF
NA,TRBJ1-5,TRBV5-6,NA,TGTGCCAGCAGCCCGGGACAACATAGCAATCAGCCCCAGCATTTT,CASSPGQHSNQPQHF
TRBD1,TRBJ1-6,TRBV13,NA,TGTGCCAGCAGCATCGGACAGGGGCGGTCACCCCTCCACTTT,CASSIGQGRSPLHF
TRBD1,TRBJ1-2,TRBV5-1,NA,TGCGCCAGCAGCGCGTACCGGGACAGTGTTCCTGGCTACACCTTC,CASSAYRDSVPGYTF
NA,TRBJ1-1,TRBV19,NA,TGTGCCAGTAGTATTCAGGGGAACACTGAAGCTTTCTTT,CASSIQGNTEAFF
NA,TRBJ2-7,TRBV5-6,few,TGTGCCAGCAGCTTATTCCCCCAAGACAGGAGCTCCTACGAGCAGTACTTC,CASSLFPQDRSSYEQYF
NA,TRBJ2-7,TRBV11-2,NA,TGTGCCAGCAGCCACTACGAGCAGTACTTC,CASSHYEQYF
NA,TRBJ1-2,TRBV7-9,NA,TGTGCCAGCTCCCACCGGCAGGGGCAGAACTATGGCTACACCTTC,CASSHRQGQNYGYTF
TRBD1,TRBJ1-5,TRBV6-1,NA,TGTGCCAGCAGTGAAGGGGCCGGGACAGGTAGCAATCAGCCCCAGCATTTT,CASSEGAGTGSNQPQHF
NA,TRBJ2-7,TRBV9,NA,TGTGCCAGCAGCGTAGGAGATGCCTACGAGCAGTACTTC,CASSVGDAYEQYF
TRBD1,TRBJ2-7,TRBV6-1,NA,TGTGCCAGCAGTGAAGCCCCCTTGAGGGACAGGGGACACTACGAGCAGTACTTC,CASSEAPLRDRGHYEQYF
NA,TRBJ2-2,TRBV9,NA,TGCGCCAGCAGCGTAGGAGGACAGCCGAACACCGGGGAGCTGTTTTTT,CASSVGGQPNTGELFF
NA,TRBJ1-1,TRBV7-9,NA,TGTGCCAGCAGAGATAATCGGGTCGTAGACACTGAAGCTTTCTTT,CASRDNRVVDTEAFF
TRBD1,TRBJ1-2,TRBV10-3,NA,TGTGCCATCAGAAACGGACAGGGCGTCTATGGCTACACCTTC,CAIRNGQGVYGYTF
TRBD1,TRBJ1-1,TRBV30,NA,TGTGCCTGGAGTGTCACAGGGGGCACTGAAGCTTTCTTT,CAWSVTGGTEAFF
TRBD2,TRBJ2-7,TRBV7-9,few,TGTGCCAGCAGCCAAGAAGGACGGCGGGGGGCCTCCTACGAGCAGTACTTC,CASSQEGRRGASYEQYF
NA,TRBJ1-6,TRBV6-1,once,TGTGCCAGCAGTGTCCGAGGTTTCGGTAATTCACCCCTCCACTTT,CASSVRGFGNSPLHF
NA,TRBJ1-1,TRBV19,NA,TGTGCCAGTAGAGGGGGGAACACTGAAGCTTTCTTT,CASRGGNTEAFF
TRBD2,TRBJ2-7,TRBV28,NA,TGTGCCAGCAGGACTACTAGCGGGAGGAGGAGGTACGAGCAGTACTTC,CASRTTSGRRRYEQYF
TRBD1,TRBJ1-2,TRBV6-6,NA,TGTGCCAGCAGTCTCTCAGGGGGAAGGGGCTACACCTTC,CASSLSGGRGYTF
NA,TRBJ2-7,TRBV5-8,NA,TGTGCCAGCAGCTTGAAGCTTAGGGAGGTCGAGCAGTACTTC,CASSLKLREVEQYF
NA,TRBJ2-6,TRBV7-6,NA,TGTGCCAGCAGCTTAGCCCCCCAGGGAACTGGGGCCAACGTCCTGACTTTC,CASSLAPQGTGANVLTF
TRBD1,TRBJ2-7,TRBV9,few,TGTGCCAGCAGTTGGGGACAGGGCTACGAGCAGTACTTC,CASSWGQGYEQYF
NA,TRBJ2-7,TRBV11-2,NA,TGTGCCAGCAGCTTCGCTTCGGGGTCCTACGAGCAGTACTTC,CASSFASGSYEQYF
TRBD2,TRBJ2-5,TRBV9,NA,TGTGCCAGCAGCTCCCAGCTGGGGGGGGAGACCCAGTACTTC,CASSSQLGGETQYF